The rows below give T cell receptor beta chains drawn from one sample of a study of patients and donors after allogeneic stem cell transplantation. One entry per CDR3 protein, called by TCRdb with MiXCR from the RT-PCR reads. The sample records about a million distinct CDR3 sequences, approximately 18% being singletons. Source material: blood, either unsorted or a sorted T cell fraction (not recorded which). The receptors derive from a human donor who was either an allogeneic HSCT recipient or a stem cell or donor lymphocyte infusion donor (not recorded which). It is not recorded whose cells these are; they may come from a transplant donor. Both conserved end residues are part of each CDR3. The order of the fields is D gene, V gene, clone size, J gene, CDR3 protein, CDR3 DNA. The D gene is left open where the match is weak. The size of a clone is reported for some rows only, either as once, few or many, or as a class for expanded clones.

.	TRBV4-2	.	TRBJ2-1	CASSHAILGEQFF	TGTGCCAGCAGCCACGCCATCCTAGGTGAGCAGTTCTTC
.	TRBV7-2	.	TRBJ1-3	CASGSRGPGNTIYF	TGTGCCAGCGGAAGCAGGGGTCCCGGAAACACCATATATTTT
.	TRBV13	few	TRBJ2-5	CASSLRGRQETQYF	TGTGCCAGCAGCTTACGGGGCAGGCAAGAGACCCAGTACTTC
TRBD2	TRBV9	few	TRBJ2-1	CASSGSGRGYNEQFF	TGTGCCAGCAGCGGAAGCGGGAGGGGGTACAATGAGCAGTTCTTC
.	TRBV20-1	.	TRBJ1-2	CSAGEVTNYGYTF	TGCAGTGCGGGGGAGGTCACCAACTATGGCTACACCTTC
TRBD1	TRBV5-1	.	TRBJ2-7	CASSFTGQGVGEQYF	TGCGCCAGCAGCTTCACGGGACAGGGGGTCGGCGAGCAGTACTTC
TRBD2	TRBV4-3	few	TRBJ2-5	CASSQDTSGGPGETQYF	TGCGCCAGCAGCCAAGATACTAGCGGGGGCCCGGGGGAGACCCAGTACTTC
.	TRBV7-9	few	TRBJ2-7	CASSLPSRYEQYF	TGTGCCAGCAGCTTACCATCTAGATACGAGCAGTACTTC
.	TRBV5-6	few	TRBJ1-6	CASSWAGGPANSPLHF	TGTGCCAGCAGCTGGGCGGGGGGTCCCGCCAATTCACCCCTCCACTTT
.	TRBV12-3/TRBV12-4	few	TRBJ2-5	CASSLVGGSLQETQYF	TGTGCCAGCAGTTTAGTCGGGGGATCACTCCAAGAGACCCAGTACTTC
.	TRBV19	.	TRBJ2-1	CASTSLQGSNEQFF	TGTGCCAGTACCTCCCTACAGGGTTCCAATGAGCAGTTCTTC
.	TRBV20-1	few	TRBJ1-1	CSALQGKVNTEAFF	TGCAGTGCCTTACAGGGAAAGGTGAACACTGAAGCTTTCTTT
TRBD1	TRBV7-9	.	TRBJ2-7	CASSFGRGPPGEQYF	TGTGCCAGCAGCTTCGGCAGGGGGCCGCCAGGGGAGCAGTACTTC
TRBD1	TRBV12-3/TRBV12-4	few	TRBJ2-2	CASSLRTGVSGELFF	TGTGCCAGCAGTTTAAGGACAGGGGTTTCCGGGGAGCTGTTTTTT
.	TRBV6-5	.	TRBJ1-1	CASSYSTVTEAFF	TGTGCCAGCAGTTACTCGACAGTCACTGAAGCTTTCTTT